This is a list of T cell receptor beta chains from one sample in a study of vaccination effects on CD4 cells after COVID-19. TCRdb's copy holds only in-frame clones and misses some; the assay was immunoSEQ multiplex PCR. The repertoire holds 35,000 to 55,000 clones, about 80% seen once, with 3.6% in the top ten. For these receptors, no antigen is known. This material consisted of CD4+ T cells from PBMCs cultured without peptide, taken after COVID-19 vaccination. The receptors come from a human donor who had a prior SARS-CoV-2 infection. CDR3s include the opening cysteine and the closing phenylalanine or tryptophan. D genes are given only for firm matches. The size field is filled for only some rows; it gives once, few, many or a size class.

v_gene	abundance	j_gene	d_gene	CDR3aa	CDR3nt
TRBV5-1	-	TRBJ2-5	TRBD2	CASSFILAGGIQETQYF	TGCGCCAGCAGCTTCATACTAGCGGGAGGGATCCAAGAGACCCAGTACTTC
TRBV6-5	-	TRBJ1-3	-	CASSYRGGNTIYF	TGTGCCAGCAGTTACCGCGGTGGAAACACCATATATTTT
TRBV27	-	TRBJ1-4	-	CASSTRGPGPNEKLFF	TGTGCCAGCAGTACCAGGGGTCCCGGGCCCAATGAAAAACTGTTTTTT
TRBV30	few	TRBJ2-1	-	CAWSVGGAYNEQFF	TGTGCCTGGAGTGTAGGTGGCGCCTACAATGAGCAGTTCTTC
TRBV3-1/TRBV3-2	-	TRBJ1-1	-	CASRRRLNTEAFF	TGTGCCAGCAGGCGACGGTTGAACACTGAAGCTTTCTTT
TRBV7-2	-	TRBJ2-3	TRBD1	CASSLATGGRDTQYF	TGTGCCAGCAGCTTAGCGACAGGGGGAAGGGATACGCAGTATTTT
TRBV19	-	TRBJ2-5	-	CASSIPGGGETQYF	TGTGCCAGTAGTATCCCGGGGGGCGGAGAGACCCAGTACTTC
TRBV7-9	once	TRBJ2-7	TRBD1	CASSRDRDSWEQYF	TGTGCCAGCAGCCGGGACAGGGATTCGTGGGAGCAGTACTTC
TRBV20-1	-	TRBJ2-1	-	CSASWWGEDNEQFF	TGCAGTGCTAGTTGGTGGGGGGAGGACAATGAGCAGTTCTTC
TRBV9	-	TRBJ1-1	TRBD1	CASSAHPGGSEAFF	TGTGCCAGCAGCGCCCATCCAGGGGGGTCTGAAGCTTTCTTT
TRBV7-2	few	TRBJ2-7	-	CASSLSTSYEQYF	TGTGCCAGCAGCTTATCTACTAGCTACGAGCAGTACTTC
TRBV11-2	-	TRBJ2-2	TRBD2	CASSLRLAGPNTGELFF	TGTGCCAGCAGCTTAAGACTAGCGGGACCGAACACCGGGGAGCTGTTTTTT
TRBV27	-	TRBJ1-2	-	CASSHTPYYGYTF	TGTGCCAGCAGTCATACCCCTTACTATGGCTACACCTTC
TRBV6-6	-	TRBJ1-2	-	CASSREGGYTF	TGTGCCAGCAGTAGGGAGGGTGGCTACACCTTC
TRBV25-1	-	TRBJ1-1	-	CASSPAGMNTEAFF	TGTGCCAGCAGTCCCGCGGGGATGAACACTGAAGCTTTCTTT
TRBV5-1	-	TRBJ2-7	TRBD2	CASSSSLAGVSYEQYF	TGCGCCAGCAGCTCATCACTAGCGGGAGTTTCCTACGAGCAGTACTTC
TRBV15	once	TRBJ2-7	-	CATSRGAGQGKYEQYF	TGTGCCACCAGCAGAGGGGCCGGGCAGGGAAAATACGAGCAGTACTTC
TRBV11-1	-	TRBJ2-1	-	CASRLGRRSYNEQFF	TGTGCCAGCAGACTCGGACGCCGCTCCTACAATGAGCAGTTCTTC
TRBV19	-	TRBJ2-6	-	CASSIGQSSGANVLTF	TGTGCCAGTAGTATTGGGCAGAGCTCTGGGGCCAACGTCCTGACTTTC
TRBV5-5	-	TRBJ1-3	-	CASSFGGQLSGNTIYF	TGTGCCAGCAGCTTCGGCGGACAGCTCTCTGGAAACACCATATATTTT
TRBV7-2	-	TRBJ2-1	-	CASSLASNIYNEQFF	TGTGCCAGCAGCTTAGCTTCGAATATATACAATGAGCAGTTCTTC
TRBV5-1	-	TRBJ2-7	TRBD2	CASSWTFRGGYEQYF	TGCGCCAGCAGCTGGACCTTCCGGGGGGGCTACGAGCAGTACTTC
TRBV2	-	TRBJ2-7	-	CASSELGSHTNF	TGTGCCAGCAGTGAATTGGGGAGCCACACGAACTTC
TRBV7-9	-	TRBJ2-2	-	CASSRVGGGLPGELFF	TGTGCCAGCAGCCGCGTTGGAGGGGGTTTGCCCGGGGAGCTGTTTTTT
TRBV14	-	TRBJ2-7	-	CASSHSYEQYF	TGTGCCAGCAGCCACTCCTACGAGCAGTACTTC
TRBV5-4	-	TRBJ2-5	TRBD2	CASSLAKSGGETQYF	TGTGCCAGCAGCTTGGCCAAATCGGGGGGGGAGACCCAGTACTTC
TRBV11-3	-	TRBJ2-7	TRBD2	CASSFGSGRRYEQYF	TGTGCCAGCAGCTTTGGGAGCGGGAGGCGCTACGAGCAGTACTTC
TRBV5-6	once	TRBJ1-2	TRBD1	CASSLDRGTGYTF	TGTGCCAGCAGCTTAGACAGGGGGACTGGCTACACCTTC
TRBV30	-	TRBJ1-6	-	CAWSVAGSGGGYNSPLHF	TGTGCCTGGAGTGTAGCGGGGAGCGGCGGCGGCTATAATTCACCCCTCCACTTT
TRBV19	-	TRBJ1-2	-	CASSAGRGALRGYGYTF	TGTGCCAGTAGCGCGGGTAGGGGGGCCCTAAGGGGCTATGGCTACACCTTC
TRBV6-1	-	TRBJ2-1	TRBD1	CASSELPHGQGIYNEQFF	TGTGCCAGCAGTGAACTCCCACACGGACAGGGGATCTACAATGAGCAGTTCTTC
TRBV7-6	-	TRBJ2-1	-	CASSLGGGEQFF	TGTGCCAGCAGCTTAGGTGGCGGTGAGCAGTTCTTC
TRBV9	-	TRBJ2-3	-	CASSVEDTQYF	TGTGCCAGCAGCGTAGAGGATACGCAGTATTTT
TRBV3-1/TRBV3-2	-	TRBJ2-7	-	CASSQEGTYEQYF	TGTGCCAGCAGCCAAGAAGGGACCTACGAGCAGTACTTC
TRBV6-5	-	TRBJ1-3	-	CASSRGSSGNTIYF	TGTGCCAGCAGCCGAGGGTCTTCCGGAAACACCATATATTTT
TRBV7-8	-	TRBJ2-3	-	CASSLEGPGDTQYF	TGTGCCAGCAGCTTAGAGGGTCCAGGAGATACGCAGTATTTT
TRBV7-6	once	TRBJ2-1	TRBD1	CASSGNDRDYNEQFF	TGTGCCAGCAGCGGGAACGACAGGGACTACAATGAGCAGTTCTTC
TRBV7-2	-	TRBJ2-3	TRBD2	CASSLVGTSVDTQYF	TGTGCCAGCAGCTTAGTGGGGACTAGCGTAGATACGCAGTATTTT
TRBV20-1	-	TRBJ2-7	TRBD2	CSVYGGDEQYF	TGCAGTGTTTACGGGGGGGACGAGCAGTACTTC
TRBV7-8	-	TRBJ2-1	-	CASSLRTGASYNEQFF	TGTGCCAGCAGCTTACGGACGGGGGCCTCCTACAATGAGCAGTTCTTC
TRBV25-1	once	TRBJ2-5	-	CASSPPQGGGETQYF	TGTGCCAGCAGTCCCCCCCAAGGGGGAGGGGAGACCCAGTACTTC
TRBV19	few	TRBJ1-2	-	CASRGTDRDGYTF	TGTGCCAGTAGGGGCACTGATCGGGACGGCTACACCTTC
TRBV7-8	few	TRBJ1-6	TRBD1	CASSPIDRGPNSPLHF	TGTGCCAGCAGCCCTATTGACAGGGGGCCGAATTCACCCCTCCACTTT
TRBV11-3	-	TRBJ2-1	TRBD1	CASSLVPGGAGNEQFF	TGTGCCAGCAGCTTAGTCCCAGGGGGCGCTGGCAATGAGCAGTTCTTC